These 21 T cell receptor beta chains originate from one sample sequenced in a study of human T cells and chemical hapten exposure. Time point of the sample: healthy volunteer bleed at 2 weeks. Total RNA was isolated from whole blood that had not been fractionated. TCRdb processed the RACE reads anew with MiXCR; each CDR3 protein has one entry. Of some 50,000 distinct CDR3 sequences listed, nearly 4.5% are singletons. Sequencing was carried out using whole blood. The receptor set was obtained from a human donor in good health. Some clones in this sample may be carry-over from other donors' samples.

This clonotype was picked up many times. The chain joins TRBV20-1 to TRBJ2-1; 10 nucleotides align to TRBD2. J lost 6 bases, V lost 2 bases, and 22 bases had no gene match. CDR3 length: 20 residues. Germline-derived CDR1 and CDR2 are DFQATT and SNEGSKA (reference sequence). The chain's CDR3 is CSARSHYRASGGGGLNEQFF. CDR3 coding DNA: TGCAGTGCTAGATCCCATTACCGGGCTAGCGGGGGAGGGGGCCTCAATGAGCAGTTCTTC.

This clonotype was detected a few times. This chain joins TRBV5-1 and TRBJ2-7; the D gene is possibly TRBD2 (7 bases). The CDR3 length is 14 residues. Trimming cost V 7 bases and J 0 bases, with 14 bases left between them. Germline assignment: CDR1 SGHRS and CDR2 YFSETQ. The CDR3 region has the DNA TGCGCCAGCGCGGGGGCGAGGGCCTCCTACGAGCAGTACTTC. Protein sequence: CASAGARASYEQYF.

This clonotype was detected many times. The chain has TRBV29-1 and TRBJ2-1, with 16 bases fitting TRBD2. V was pared by 1 base and J by 7 bases, with 10 bases of the junction left unmatched. This CDR3 is built from 18 residues. Germline V lookup: CDR1 SQVTM, CDR2 ANQGSEA. In DNA form, the CDR3 reads TGCAGCGTTGAAGGCGGGACTAGCGGGAGGGCCACTAGGAATGAGCAGTTCTTC. Its protein is CSVEGGTSGRATRNEQFF.

Many counts were recorded for this clonotype. V and J are TRBV7-9 and TRBJ2-5, with 9 bases matching TRBD1. Germline assignment: CDR1 SEHNR and CDR2 FQNEAQ (reference sequence). Trimming cost V 5 bases and J 5 bases; bases outside gene matches: 6. The CDR3 spans 14 residues. This chain's CDR3 is CASSLQTGGETQYF. CDR3 in DNA: TGTGCCAGCAGCCTTCAGACAGGGGGGGAGACCCAGTACTTC.

The gene calls are TRBV5-8 and TRBJ2-3; TRBD2 agrees at 11 bases. V shed 1 base, J shed 7 bases, and the junction held 5 bases outside the gene matches. CDR3 length: 15 amino acids. The V gene's germline CDR1 is SGHTS and CDR2 YDEGEE. The CDR3 sequence: CASSLRSGRANTQYF. The CDR3 nucleotides are TGTGCCAGCAGCTTGCGTAGCGGGAGGGCCAATACGCAGTATTTT.

This clonotype came up many times. The rearrangement joins TRBV11-2 to TRBJ1-1; a weak D match, TRBD1 (5 bases). Trimming pared 5 bases from V and 3 bases from J, leaving 16 bases between. The CDR3 covers 15 residues. Germline-derived CDR1 and CDR2 are SGHAT and FQNNGV. The CDR3 protein is CASSPWGRVDTEAFF. DNA of the CDR3: TGTGCCAGCAGCCCATGGGGCAGGGTGGACACTGAAGCTTTCTTT.

This clonotype came up a few times. The J gene is TRBJ2-5, the V gene TRBV29-1, with D perhaps being TRBD1 or TRBD2 (5 bases each). This CDR3 is built from 12 residues. CDR1 and CDR2 from the germline V gene are SQVTM and ANQGSEA. V lost 7 bases to trimming and J lost 4 bases, with 13 bases between them. The CDR3 DNA reads TGCAGCGGGTGGGGGAAAGGAGAGACCCAGTACTTC. Amino acids: CSGWGKGETQYF.

This clonotype has at least ten counts. The V gene is TRBV19, the J gene TRBJ1-2, with D possibly matching TRBD1 (5 bases). CDR1 is LNHDA, CDR2 SQIVND, per germline (reference sequence). Trimming removed 5 bases from V and 5 bases from J, with 15 bases in between. This CDR3 comprises 14 residues. As DNA, the CDR3 is TGTGCCAGTAGTGCCTCCGGGACCCTATATGGCTACACCTTC. Amino acids: CASSASGTLYGYTF.

CDR3 in DNA: TGTGCCAGCAGCCCGCCTTTTACTAGCTCCGAGGCCCATGAGCAGTTCTTC. Residues: CASSPPFTSSEAHEQFF. This chain links TRBV3-1 with TRBJ2-1, with a tentative D call TRBD2 (6 bases). Trimming took off 4 bases at V and 8 bases at J, with 24 bases between the two ends. The CDR3 sequence is 17 residues long. CDR1 LGHDT and CDR2 YNNKEL come from the germline V gene (reference sequence).

This clonotype was picked up many times. The rearrangement uses TRBV5-5 and TRBJ2-1; 10 positions agree with TRBD1. The CDR3 is made up of 16 amino acids. Germline V CDR1 and CDR2: SGHKS, YYEKEE (reference sequence). The ends lost 4 bases at V and 2 bases at J; junction bases unmatched: 6. CDR3 sequence reads: CASSKWTGGPYNEQFF. The CDR3 DNA follows: TGTGCCAGCAGCAAATGGACAGGGGGGCCCTACAATGAGCAGTTCTTC.

This clonotype was detected a few times. The chain uses TRBV7-2 and TRBJ1-1; D gene ambiguous. Trimming left V 5 bases short and J 11 bases short, with 12 bases between. This CDR3 is 11 amino acids long. The germline gives CDR1 SGHTA, CDR2 FQGNSA. In nucleotides, the CDR3 is TGTGCCAGCAGCCCCCGGCAGACGGCTTTCTTT. It is translated as CASSPRQTAFF.

This clonotype turned up a few times. The chain links TRBV12-3 or TRBV12-4 to TRBJ1-1, with D perhaps matching TRBD1 (5 bases). There are 15 residues in the CDR3. The germline V and J ends were trimmed by 2 bases and 0 bases, with 10 bases remaining between them. The CDR3 sequence: CASSLPRELNTEAFF. The CDR3 nucleotides read TGTGCCAGCAGTTTACCCAGGGAGTTGAACACTGAAGCTTTCTTT.

This clonotype has just a few counts. The rearrangement uses TRBV28 and TRBJ1-5; D ambiguous. Trimming cost V 5 bases and J 3 bases, with 14 bases left between them. The CDR3 totals 15 residues. The germline V gene encodes CDR1 MDHEN and CDR2 SYDVKM. CDR3 nucleotide sequence: TGTGCCAGCAGTGCCGCGACGGGCTCCAATCAGCCCCAGCATTTT. Protein: CASSAATGSNQPQHF. The full variable domain, rest sourced from reference TRBV28 and TRBJ1-5, is DVKVTQSSRYLVKRTGEKVFLECVQDMDHENMFWYRQDPGLGLRLIYFSYDVKMKEKGDIPEGYSVSREKKERFSLILESASTNQTSMYLCASSAATGSNQPQHFGDGTRLSIL.

This clonotype was recorded at least ten times. V gene TRBV18 combines with J gene TRBJ1-5, with 10 bases aligning to TRBD1. CDR1 and CDR2 from the germline V gene are KGHSH and LQKENI. J gave up 6 bases and V 3 bases, and 8 bases lay outside the gene matches. The CDR3 sequence is 16 residues long. CDR3 DNA: TGTGCCAGCTCACCCACACTGACAGGGGGCGGTCAGCCCCAGCATTTT. This gives the protein CASSPTLTGGGQPQHF.

CDR3 bases: TGTGCCAGCAGCTTGTGGGCGGACATGACGTTCTTC. Translating gives CASSLWADMTFF. This chain connects TRBV5-6 to TRBJ2-1, with a possible D match to TRBD1 (5 bases). V was pared by 1 base and J by 15 bases, with 14 bases between. Germline V gene sequence: CDR1 SGHDT, CDR2 YYEEEE. The CDR3 has 12 amino acids.

This chain links TRBV28 with TRBJ1-1, with a weak D call TRBD1 (6 bases). Germline CDR1 MDHEN, CDR2 SYDVKM. The CDR3 sequence is 13 residues long. V lost 6 bases to trimming and J lost 4 bases, with 12 bases between them. The CDR3 here is CASRTQGSTEAFF. CDR3 in DNA: TGTGCCAGCAGGACTCAGGGGAGCACTGAAGCTTTCTTT.

In this sample, this clonotype turned up many times. This chain joins TRBV27 and TRBJ2-7; 7 bases match TRBD1. V shed 5 bases and J 3 bases; nucleotides not matched to a gene: 10. There are 15 residues in the CDR3. The germline V gene has CDR1 MNHEY and CDR2 SMNVEV (reference sequence). CDR3 region: CASSNSDRVDYEQYF. The DNA of the CDR3 is TGTGCCAGCAGTAACTCCGACAGGGTTGACTACGAGCAGTACTTC.

This clonotype was counted at least ten times. The rearrangement joins TRBV9 to TRBJ2-1; weak D call: TRBD2 (6 bases). V was trimmed by 2 bases and J by 7 bases, leaving 13 bases between them. The CDR3 loop spans 14 amino acids. Germline CDR1 reads SGDLS; CDR2 reads YYNGEE. The CDR3 sequence is CASSVRLVGNEQFF. The CDR3 DNA reads TGTGCCAGCAGCGTCCGACTAGTGGGGAATGAGCAGTTCTTC.

In this sample, this clonotype turned up a few times. The chain uses TRBV29-1 and TRBJ2-6; D is unresolved. The CDR3 has 13 residues. Germline CDR1 is SQVTM and CDR2 is ANQGSEA. Between the trimmed V and J ends, which lost 1 base and 4 bases, there was a span of 5 bases. In DNA, the CDR3 is TGCAGCGTTGAAGTAACCGGGGCCAACGTCCTGACTTTC. It yields the protein CSVEVTGANVLTF.

About this clonotype: With a much larger clone just one base away, this may be a read error. This CDR3 is CASSIQPNTEAFF. CDR3 sequence (DNA): TGCGCCAGTTCGATACAGCCGAACACTGAAGCTTTCTTT. This chain uses TRBV5-1 with TRBJ1-1, with D hard to call. Trimming took 8 bases from V and 1 from J, leaving 12 bases between them. Per germline, CDR1 SGHRS and CDR2 YFSETQ. This CDR3 is 13 amino acids long.

This clonotype was picked up many times. This chain connects TRBV12-3 or TRBV12-4 to TRBJ2-1; the D is unclear. The length of the CDR3 is 13 residues. V was trimmed by 2 bases and J by 5 bases, leaving 7 bases between them. This CDR3 is CASSLKLNNEQFF. The CDR3 coding sequence is TGTGCCAGCAGTTTAAAACTGAACAATGAGCAGTTCTTC.